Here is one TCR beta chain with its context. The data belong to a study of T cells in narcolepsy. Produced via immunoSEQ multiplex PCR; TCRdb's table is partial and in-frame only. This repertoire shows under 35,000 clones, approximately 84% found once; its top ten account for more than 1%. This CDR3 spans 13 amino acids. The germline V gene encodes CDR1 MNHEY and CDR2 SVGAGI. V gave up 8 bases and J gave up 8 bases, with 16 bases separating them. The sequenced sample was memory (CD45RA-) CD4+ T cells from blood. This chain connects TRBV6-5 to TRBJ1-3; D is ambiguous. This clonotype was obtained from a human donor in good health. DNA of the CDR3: TGTGCCAGCCGTCCGGGCGCGGGTTACACCATATATTTT. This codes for CASRPGAGYTIYF.